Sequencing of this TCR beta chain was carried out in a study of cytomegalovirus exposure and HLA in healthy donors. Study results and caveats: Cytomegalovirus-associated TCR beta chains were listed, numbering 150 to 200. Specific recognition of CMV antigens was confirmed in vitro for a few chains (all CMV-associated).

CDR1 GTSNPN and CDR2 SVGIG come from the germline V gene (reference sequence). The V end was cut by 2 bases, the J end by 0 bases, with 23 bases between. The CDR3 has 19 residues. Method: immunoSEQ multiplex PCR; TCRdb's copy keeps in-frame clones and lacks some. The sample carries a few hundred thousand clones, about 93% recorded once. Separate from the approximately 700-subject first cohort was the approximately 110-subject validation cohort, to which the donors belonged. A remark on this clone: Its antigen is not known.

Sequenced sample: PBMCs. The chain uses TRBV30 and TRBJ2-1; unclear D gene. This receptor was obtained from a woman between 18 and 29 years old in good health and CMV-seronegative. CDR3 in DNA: TGTGCCTGGAGTTCCATAGTAGCCGAGTTAGTAGGCTCCTACAATGAGCAGTTCTTC. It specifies CAWSSIVAELVGSYNEQFF.